The next 24 T cell receptor beta chains were all read from a single sample in a study of blood T cell repertoires in COVID-19. Produced via immunoSEQ multiplex PCR; TCRdb's table is partial and in-frame only. Here the sample spans 450,000 or so clones, 89% being singletons. The specimen was peripheral blood. Receptor source: a man younger than 35 with COVID-19, enrolled during active disease.

The chain has TRBV28 and TRBJ2-1; 9 nucleotides agree with TRBD1. The CDR3 sequence is 15 residues long. The ends lost 5 bases at V and 7 bases at J; junction bases unmatched: 9. Germline-derived CDR1 and CDR2 are MDHEN and SYDVKM. The CDR3 reads CASSPSGTGWNEQFF. In nucleotides, the CDR3 is TGTGCCAGCAGTCCCTCCGGGACAGGGTGGAATGAGCAGTTCTTC. Combining the CDR3 with reference TRBV28 and TRBJ2-1 gives the whole variable domain DVKVTQSSRYLVKRTGEKVFLECVQDMDHENMFWYRQDPGLGLRLIYFSYDVKMKEKGDIPEGYSVSREKKERFSLILESASTNQTSMYLCASSPSGTGWNEQFFGPGTRLTVL.

J is TRBJ2-2 and V is TRBV7-3; tentative D call: TRBD2 (6 bases). V lost 1 base and J 7 bases, leaving 13 bases between the germline ends. Germline loops: CDR1 SGHTA, CDR2 FQGTGA. The CDR3 contains 15 residues. DNA of the CDR3: TGTGCCAGCAGCTTAAAAGCGACTAGGGGCGGGGAGCTGTTTTTT. Amino acid sequence: CASSLKATRGGELFF.

This clone was recorded once. V and J are TRBV7-9 and TRBJ1-6; D unclear. V lost 5 bases, J lost 10 bases, and 21 bases lay in between. The CDR3 has 16 residues. The germline gives CDR1 SEHNR, CDR2 FQNEAQ (reference sequence). The CDR3 is CASSRGPSNGASPLHF. CDR3 DNA: TGTGCCAGCAGCCGCGGCCCTTCGAATGGAGCCTCACCCCTCCACTTT.

The CDR3 region is CASCGQLNSPLHF. CDR3 sequence (DNA): TGTGCCAGCTGTGGACAGTTAAATTCACCCCTCCACTTT. The chain uses TRBV18 and TRBJ1-6, with D possibly being TRBD1 (6 bases). Trimming shortened V by 7 bases and J by 7 bases, and 11 bases separated the two germline ends. CDR1 KGHSH and CDR2 LQKENI come from the germline V gene. The CDR3 contains 13 residues.

This chain joins TRBV6-5 and TRBJ2-5, with 10 bases lining up with TRBD1. The germline V gene has CDR1 MNHEY and CDR2 SVGAGI. The trim removed 5 bases at V and 4 bases at J, leaving 4 bases unmatched. CDR3 length equals 14 residues. In DNA, the CDR3 is TGTGCCAGCAGTCCAAGGACAGGGGGAGAGACCCAGTACTTC. Protein: CASSPRTGGETQYF.

This clone was detected once. Other DNA sequences in the same sample also yield this CDR3. The rearrangement links TRBV29-1 to TRBJ2-7, with TRBD2 identical over 11 bases. J gave up 4 bases and V 7 bases, and 6 bases lay outside the gene matches. The CDR3 has 13 residues. Per the germline V gene, CDR1 is SQVTM and CDR2 is ANQGSEA. The CDR3 protein is CSARTSGSYEQYF. The CDR3 DNA reads TGCAGCGCCCGAACTAGCGGGAGTTACGAGCAGTACTTC.

With regard to this clone: A junction end diverges from the germline sequence, so it may reflect a read error. The rearrangement links TRBV13 to TRBJ2-1; 7 bases agree with TRBD2. The CDR3 loop spans 16 amino acids. CDR1 is PRHDT, CDR2 FYEKMQ, per germline (reference sequence). For the CDR3, the DNA is TGTGCCAGCACCTTAGGGCGCGGCCCCGGGAGGAATGAGCAGTTCTTC. The encoded protein is CASTLGRGPGRNEQFF.

This chain uses TRBV5-8 with TRBJ2-7, with D maybe TRBD2 (5 bases). The CDR3 covers 13 residues. Trimming cost V 3 bases and J 4 bases, with 11 bases left between them. The germline gives CDR1 SGHTS, CDR2 YDEGEE. The CDR3 nucleotides are TGTGCCAGCAGCTCCGGACTCCCGTACGAGCAGTACTTC. As protein: CASSSGLPYEQYF.

V gene TRBV5-1 combines with J gene TRBJ1-1; TRBD1 matches 8 bases. Germline trimming cut 3 bases from V and 3 bases from J; bases unmatched to any gene: 4. CDR3 length: 14 residues. Germline V gene data show CDR1 as SGHRS and CDR2 as YFSETQ. The CDR3 DNA sequence: TGCGCCAGCAGCTCGCAGGGGGCGGACACTGAAGCTTTCTTT. It translates to CASSSQGADTEAFF. Full variable domain (outside the CDR3, taken from reference TRBV5-1 and TRBJ1-1): KAGVTQTPRYLIKTRGQQVTLSCSPISGHRSVSWYQQTPGQGLQFLFEYFSETQRNKGNFPGRFSGRQFSNSRSEMNVSTLELGDSALYLCASSSQGADTEAFFGQGTRLTVV.

The genes are TRBV5-1 and TRBJ2-5, with 7 bases lining up with TRBD1. Unmatched junction bases numbered 5, after V lost 4 bases and J lost 2 bases. This CDR3 is 14 amino acids long. Per the germline V gene, CDR1 is SGHRS and CDR2 is YFSETQ. The chain's CDR3 is CASSPGTDQETQYF. In nucleotides, the CDR3 is TGCGCCAGCAGCCCCGGGACAGATCAAGAGACCCAGTACTTC.

The rearrangement links TRBV27 to TRBJ2-1; 10 nucleotides match TRBD2. CDR1 and CDR2 from the germline V gene are MNHEY and SMNVEV (reference sequence). This CDR3 region has 18 residues. The junction had 11 bases not matched to a gene; V was cut back by 1 base and J by 5 bases. The DNA of the CDR3 is TGTGCCAGCAGTTTATATTTTGTAGCGGGAGGCCGCCACAATGAGCAGTTCTTC. Translating gives CASSLYFVAGGRHNEQFF.

V gene TRBV5-5 combines with J gene TRBJ2-5, with 8 bases identical to TRBD1. The germline V gene encodes CDR1 SGHKS and CDR2 YYEKEE (reference sequence). CDR3 length: 14 amino acids. The trim removed 0 bases at V and 5 bases at J, leaving 3 bases unmatched. CDR3 coding DNA: TGTGCCAGCAGCTTGGCGACAGGGGCGGAGACCCAGTACTTC. Protein product: CASSLATGAETQYF.

The J gene is TRBJ1-1, the V gene TRBV3-1 (or the pseudogene TRBV3-2), with TRBD1 as a possible D gene (5 bases). The CDR3 sequence is 17 residues long. Germline assignment: CDR1 LGHDT and CDR2 YNNKEL (reference sequence). V was trimmed by 4 bases and J by 7 bases, leaving 25 bases between them. This CDR3 reads CASSPNRAERGEVEAFF. The CDR3 region has the DNA TGTGCCAGCAGCCCGAACCGGGCCGAGCGAGGGGAGGTTGAAGCTTTCTTT.

This clone was counted between two and nine times. This sequence joins TRBV29-1 and TRBJ2-7, with 7 positions matching TRBD1. The CDR3 consists of 12 residues. The germline V gene has CDR1 SQVTM and CDR2 ANQGSEA. The V and J ends lost 4 bases and 2 bases, in that order; junction bases with no gene match: 2. CDR3: CSVGGQPYEQYF. CDR3 nucleotide sequence: TGCAGCGTTGGGGGACAGCCCTACGAGCAGTACTTC.

The chain couples TRBV2 to TRBJ1-2; 9 nucleotides match TRBD1. This CDR3 has 14 amino acids. CDR1 and CDR2 from the germline V gene are SNHLY and FYNNEI. Trimming cost V 6 bases and J 7 bases; bases outside gene matches: 9. CDR3 amino acids: CASRPPGQGGGYTF. CDR3 DNA: TGTGCCAGCAGACCACCGGGACAGGGAGGTGGCTACACCTTC.

The gene calls are TRBV24-1 and TRBJ2-1; 7 bases fit TRBD2. Losses at the gene ends were 1 base for V and 9 bases for J; bases not matched to a gene: 14. In germline, CDR1 is KGHDR, CDR2 SFDVKD. This CDR3 contains 17 residues. CDR3 residues: CATSDFAGSGMVGEQFF. The CDR3 DNA is TGTGCCACCAGTGATTTTGCGGGGAGCGGGATGGTCGGTGAGCAGTTCTTC.

The V and J genes are TRBV7-3 and TRBJ2-1; TRBD2 matches at 14 bases. The CDR3 is 21 amino acids. CDR1 is SGHTA, CDR2 FQGTGA, per germline. The J segment lost 2 bases and the V segment lost 4 bases, leaving 16 bases of the junction unmatched. CDR3 nucleotides: TGTGCCAGCAGCTCAGTGGGACTGGGACTAGCGGGAGATTCCCCCTACAATGAGCAGTTCTTC. Encoded protein: CASSSVGLGLAGDSPYNEQFF.

This chain connects TRBV5-6 to TRBJ2-7; D not certain. The V end lost 1 base, the J end lost 1 base, and 21 bases lay between the germline ends. This CDR3 spans 18 amino acids. CDR1 and CDR2 (germline): SGHDT, YYEEEE. As DNA, the CDR3 is TGTGCCAGCAGCTTGTTTACGACTCCCGCCGCACTTTCCTACGAGCAGTACTTC. Protein sequence: CASSLFTTPAALSYEQYF.

Concerning this clone: This sample also contains other DNA sequences that code for the same CDR3. CDR3 loop: CASSLVGSSYEQYF. In DNA form, the CDR3 reads TGTGCCAGCAGCTTAGTGGGGAGTTCCTACGAGCAGTACTTC. The V and J genes are TRBV7-9 and TRBJ2-7, with D perhaps matching TRBD2 (5 bases). Trimming cost V 1 base and J 1 base, with 8 bases left between them. The CDR3 runs to 14 residues. CDR1 and CDR2 (germline): SEHNR, FQNEAQ (reference sequence).

This clone was observed once. This rearrangement joins TRBV28 to TRBJ2-7; 7 nucleotides match TRBD1. The length of the CDR3 is 14 residues. Germline values: CDR1 MDHEN, CDR2 SYDVKM. V shed 1 base, J shed 2 bases, and the junction held 2 bases outside the gene matches. Written as DNA, the CDR3 is TGTGCCAGCAGTTTATCACAGGGGACCTACGAGCAGTACTTC. This sequence encodes CASSLSQGTYEQYF.

The rearrangement links TRBV9 to TRBJ2-1; D perhaps matches TRBD1 (6 bases). This CDR3 is 16 amino acids long. Germline V gives CDR1 SGDLS, CDR2 YYNGEE. Trimming left V 4 bases short and J 4 bases short, with 18 bases between. CDR3 amino acids: CASSPQPPDSYNEQFF. CDR3 DNA: TGTGCCAGCAGCCCCCAGCCCCCGGACAGTTACAATGAGCAGTTCTTC.

V usage is TRBV7-9 and J usage is TRBJ2-6; D not certain. Germline CDR1 is SEHNR and CDR2 is FQNEAQ (reference sequence). This CDR3 has 16 amino acids. The V gene lost 1 base and the J gene lost 2 bases, with 9 bases spanning the gap. CDR3: CASSLGARTGANVLTF. The DNA of the CDR3 is TGTGCCAGCAGCTTAGGGGCCCGTACTGGGGCCAACGTCCTGACTTTC. Full variable domain (remainder filled in from reference TRBV7-9 and TRBJ2-6): DTGVSQNPRHKITKRGQNVTFRCDPISEHNRLYWYRQTLGQGPEFLTYFQNEAQLEKSRLLSDRFSAERPKGSFSTLEIQRTEQGDSAMYLCASSLGARTGANVLTFGAGSRLTVL.

The rearrangement uses TRBV4-1 and TRBJ1-5; 10 nucleotides line up with TRBD1. CDR1 and CDR2 (germline): MGHRA, YSYEKL. The CDR3 has 19 amino acids. V was clipped by 4 bases and J by 6 bases; unmatched bases: 18. The DNA for the CDR3 is TGCGCCAGCAGCCCATTCCTGGGACAGGGGATTCGGTGGAGTCAGCCCCAGCATTTT. Translating gives CASSPFLGQGIRWSQPQHF.

The V call is TRBV6-5, the J call TRBJ2-7, with 12 bases that match TRBD1. CDR1 is MNHEY and CDR2 is SVGAGI in the germline V gene. This CDR3 comprises 14 residues. V shed 6 bases and J 5 bases; nucleotides not matched to a gene: 5. In nucleotides, the CDR3 is TGTGCCAGCAGAGTAGGGACAGGGGGCAACGAGCAGTACTTC. This gives the protein CASRVGTGGNEQYF.